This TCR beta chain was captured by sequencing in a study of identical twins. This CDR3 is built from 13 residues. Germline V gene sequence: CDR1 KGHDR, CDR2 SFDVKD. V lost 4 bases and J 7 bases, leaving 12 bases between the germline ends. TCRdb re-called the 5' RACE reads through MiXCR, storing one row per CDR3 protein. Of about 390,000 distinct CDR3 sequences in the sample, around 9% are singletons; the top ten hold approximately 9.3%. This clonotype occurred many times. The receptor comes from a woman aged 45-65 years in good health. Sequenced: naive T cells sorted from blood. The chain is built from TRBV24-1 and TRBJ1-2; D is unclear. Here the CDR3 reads CATSDPANGGYTF. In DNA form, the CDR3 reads TGTGCCACCAGTGACCCCGCGAACGGTGGCTACACCTTC.